This TCR beta chain comes out of a study of identifying expanded T cells in peripheral blood. Regarding the study as a whole: Technical replicates showed approximately 1.2 changed clones; two weeks approximately 15; four weeks 19. Clone count variance between roughly 2-week samples rose with total template count.

No infections or other immune events were documented during collection. Profiled with immunoSEQ multiplex PCR; TCRdb holds only in-frame clones, not every one. The table has 60,000 to 70,000 clones, 70% to 90% seen once. This CDR3 has 15 residues. The germline V gene has CDR1 LNHDA and CDR2 SQIVND (reference sequence). The junction had 4 bases not matched to a gene; V was cut back by 4 bases and J by 5 bases. Concerning this clone itself: Its specificity is unknown.

The gene calls are TRBV19 and TRBJ1-5, with 11 bases matching TRBD1. Material: blood. This clonotype was obtained from a person aged 18 to 75 in good health. The CDR3, as DNA: TGTGCCAGTAGTAGTGGACAGGGGGCTGATCAGCCCCAGCATTTT. The encoded protein is CASSSGQGADQPQHF.